Given below is one T cell receptor (beta chain) in context. The sample originates from a study of cytomegalovirus exposure and HLA in healthy donors. The V end was cut by 3 bases, the J end by 6 bases, with 10 bases between. Per the germline V gene, CDR1 is SGHTS and CDR2 is YDEGEE. The CDR3 is made up of 13 amino acids. PCR was performed using 60 Vbeta and 13 Jbeta primers. Sequenced by immunoSEQ multiplex PCR; TCRdb stores in-frame clones only, minus some. The sample contains 150,000 to 200,000 clones, under 85% of which appear only once. The clonotype comes from a female donor in good health and CMV-seronegative. The rearrangement joins TRBV5-8 to TRBJ1-5; D is possibly TRBD1 (6 bases). The sequenced material came from PBMCs. The DNA of the CDR3 is TGTGCCAGCAGCTCCAGGGGCGGTCAGCCCCAGCATTTT. Amino acids: CASSSRGGQPQHF.